Sequencing of this T cell receptor (beta chain) was carried out in a study of tumor-infiltrating lymphocytes in primary liver carcinoma. The V gene lost 5 bases and the J gene lost 4 bases, with 15 bases spanning the gap. Germline V gene sequence: CDR1 MDHEN, CDR2 SYDVKM. The CDR3 spans 15 residues. This clonotype was seen only once. Likely a read error: the CDR3 ends without its conserved phenylalanine or tryptophan. Total RNA (roughly 0.45 ug) served as template for TCR beta cDNA synthesis primed by a constant-region primer. Three rounds of nested multiplex PCR with slightly modified ARM-PCR produced TCR beta libraries. A C-beta reverse primer and TRBV1-TRBV30 forward primers served in each of the first two PCR rounds, at about 10 cycles apiece. One entry per CDR3 protein, called by TCRdb with MiXCR from the multiplex PCR reads. The sample includes roughly 25,000 distinct CDR3 sequences, approximately 71% of them seen just once.

Both RNA and DNA were isolated together from about 19-30 mg of bulk tissue that had not been sorted. Input material: liver tumor tissue from sampling region 5. Subset given: tumor region T5, tumor centre. The J gene is TRBJ2-1, the V gene TRBV28; TRBD2 might be the D (6 bases). The origin of this receptor is a woman between 25 and 40 years old with primary liver carcinoma and hepatitis B virus infection. The CDR3 DNA reads TGTGCCAGCAGTATGGGACTTGGATCTTACAATGAGCAGTTCATC. It encodes CASSMGLGSYNEQFI.